Presented here are 25 T cell receptor beta chains from one specimen sequenced in a study of cytomegalovirus exposure and HLA in healthy donors. Both 60 Vbeta primers and 13 Jbeta primers went into the PCR. TCRdb's copy holds only in-frame clones and misses some; the assay was immunoSEQ multiplex PCR. Of approximately 150,000 clones in the sample, 70% to 85% were seen once. The sequencing sample was made of PBMCs. Every receptor here comes from a man between 35 and 55 years old in good health and CMV-seronegative.

V usage is TRBV7-2 and J usage is TRBJ2-5; D may be TRBD2 (6 bases). The ends were cut back, 5 bases at V and 11 bases at J, with 18 bases in the middle. The CDR3 spans 13 residues. CDR1 is SGHTA and CDR2 is FQGNSA in the germline V gene. CDR3 sequence (DNA): TGTGCCAGCAGCCCGGACTCCCTACGGGAGCAGTACTTC. Its translation is CASSPDSLREQYF.

The rearrangement uses TRBV18 and TRBJ1-1, with 8 bases aligning to TRBD1. With 3 bases clipped from V and 0 bases from J, the junction kept 0 bases outside the gene matches. Germline assignment: CDR1 KGHSH and CDR2 LQKENI. The CDR3 is 14 amino acids. CDR3: CASSPDRVNTEAFF. The CDR3 DNA reads TGTGCCAGCTCACCGGACAGGGTGAACACTGAAGCTTTCTTT.

Regarding this clone: A read error may account for a junction end that differs from germline. The chain employs TRBV7-8 and TRBJ2-3, with D possibly TRBD1 on 5 matching bases. CDR3 length: 12 amino acids. From germline, CDR1 is SGHVS and CDR2 FQNEAQ. The CDR3 DNA reads as TGTGCCAGCAGCCCACATAAGGGGCCGAATCGTTTT. It codes for CASSPHKGPNRF.

The rearrangement links TRBV27 to TRBJ2-7, with 7 bases fitting TRBD1. This CDR3 contains 14 residues. V shed 1 base, J shed 3 bases, and the junction held 3 bases outside the gene matches. Germline lookup yields CDR1 MNHEY and CDR2 SMNVEV (reference sequence). CDR3 in amino acids: CASSLWAGGYEQYF. CDR3 in DNA: TGTGCCAGCAGTTTATGGGCAGGGGGCTACGAGCAGTACTTC.

The chain combines TRBV14 with TRBJ2-3; TRBD2 matches 11 bases. CDR3 length equals 15 residues. The junction had 6 bases not matched to a gene; V was cut back by 4 bases and J by 6 bases. CDR1 is SGHDN, CDR2 FVKESK, per germline. In DNA, the CDR3 is TGTGCCAGCAGCCCCTTACTAGCGGGAGCCGATACGCAGTATTTT. Translation gives CASSPLLAGADTQYF.

The genes are TRBV7-8 and TRBJ1-1; the D gene is possibly TRBD1 (5 bases). V dropped 5 bases and J dropped 3 bases, with 19 bases sitting between them. Germline V CDR1 and CDR2: SGHVS, FQNEAQ. The CDR3 runs 16 residues. The CDR3, as DNA: TGTGCCAGCAGCGTCAACAGCGGTCCGGGGGACACTGAAGCTTTCTTT. This gives the protein CASSVNSGPGDTEAFF.

The V and J genes are TRBV19 and TRBJ2-7; the D is unclear. This CDR3 spans 13 amino acids. With 5 bases removed from V and 2 bases from J, the gap between germline ends came to 10 bases. Per the germline V gene, CDR1 is LNHDA and CDR2 is SQIVND (reference sequence). The CDR3 sequence is CASSLSPTYEQYF. The CDR3 nucleotides read TGTGCCAGTAGTTTGAGCCCAACCTACGAGCAGTACTTC.

This sequence joins TRBV6-5 and TRBJ2-7, with 8 bases matching TRBD1. J gave up 3 bases and V 0 bases, and 4 bases lay outside the gene matches. Germline CDR1 MNHEY, CDR2 SVGAGI. CDR3 length: 15 amino acids. The CDR3 here is CASSYSPGQGYEQYF. The CDR3 nucleotides read TGTGCCAGCAGTTACTCCCCTGGACAGGGCTACGAGCAGTACTTC.

The chain combines TRBV23-1 with TRBJ1-4, with a tentative D call TRBD1 (5 bases). TRBV23-1 is an ORF; its function is uncertain. This CDR3 comprises 17 residues. Trimming cost V 3 bases and J 7 bases, with 21 bases left between them. In nucleotides, the CDR3 is TGCGCCAGCAGTCAGGTCGGCAGGGAGGGAGTAGGTGAAAAACTGTTTTTT. As protein: CASSQVGREGVGEKLFF.

The chain links TRBV7-9 to TRBJ2-6, with 9 bases that match TRBD1. Trimming took 1 base from V and 3 from J; bases not matched to a gene: 4. Germline CDR1 SEHNR, CDR2 FQNEAQ (reference sequence). The CDR3 sequence is 17 residues long. The CDR3 spells CASSLVQGAVGANVLTF. The DNA of the CDR3 is TGTGCCAGCAGCTTAGTACAGGGGGCTGTTGGGGCCAACGTCCTGACTTTC.

This chain links TRBV4-1 with TRBJ1-2; no clear D. Germline-derived CDR1 and CDR2 are MGHRA and YSYEKL. V shed 3 bases and J shed 1 base, with 6 bases lying between them. CDR3 size: 13 residues. The CDR3 bases are TGCGCCAGCAGCCATGAGAGTAACTATGGCTACACCTTC. It codes for CASSHESNYGYTF.

This sequence joins TRBV4-1 and TRBJ2-5; tentatively, D is TRBD2 (5 bases). CDR3 length equals 13 residues. The germline V and J ends were trimmed by 4 bases and 5 bases, with 11 bases remaining between them. CDR1 is MGHRA and CDR2 is YSYEKL in the germline V gene. CDR3 sequence reads: CASSPGEGETQYF. The DNA of the CDR3 is TGCGCCAGCAGCCCAGGAGAGGGCGAGACCCAGTACTTC.

This clone has just a few counts. The rearrangement links TRBV28 to TRBJ1-4, with a weak D call TRBD1 (5 bases). V lost 10 bases to trimming and J lost 7 bases, with 13 bases between them. CDR1 and CDR2 (germline): MDHEN, SYDVKM. The CDR3 loop spans 12 amino acids. The CDR3 is CATTGTVEKLFF. The CDR3 region has the DNA TGTGCCACCACCGGGACTGTTGAAAAACTGTTTTTT.

The chain joins TRBV7-9 to TRBJ2-7; maybe TRBD2 (6 bases). Germline assignment: CDR1 SEHNR and CDR2 FQNEAQ (reference sequence). There are 19 residues in the CDR3. V gave up 4 bases and J gave up 0 bases, with 25 bases separating them. Here the CDR3 reads CASSSVKSIVGTFSYEQYF. The CDR3 DNA sequence: TGTGCCAGCAGCTCGGTCAAGTCGATAGTTGGGACTTTCTCCTACGAGCAGTACTTC.

V usage is TRBV10-3 and J usage is TRBJ1-3; possibly TRBD1 for D (6 bases). V lost 6 bases and J 0 bases, leaving 15 bases between the germline ends. This CDR3 contains 16 residues. CDR1 is ENHRY and CDR2 is SYGVKD in the germline V gene. CDR3 sequence reads: CAISNGTPRSGNTIYF. In nucleotides, the CDR3 is TGTGCCATCAGCAACGGGACACCTCGCTCTGGAAACACCATATATTTT.

The CDR3 nucleotides read TGTGCCAGCAGTTTAAGCGGGAGGACGAACGAGCAGTACTTC. Its translation is CASSLSGRTNEQYF. The genes are TRBV28 and TRBJ2-7; TRBD2 matches 9 bases. CDR1 MDHEN and CDR2 SYDVKM come from the germline V gene. This CDR3 has 14 amino acids. V lost 2 bases, J lost 5 bases, and 4 bases stayed unmatched.

The chain recombines TRBV30 with TRBJ1-4; D may be TRBD1 (5 bases). The germline V gene encodes CDR1 GTSNPN and CDR2 SVGIG (reference sequence). The CDR3 consists of 13 residues. Trimming left V 3 bases short and J 6 bases short, with 11 bases between. CDR3 protein: CAWRGRVDEKLFF. The CDR3 DNA reads as TGTGCCTGGAGGGGGCGCGTGGATGAAAAACTGTTTTTT.

The gene calls are TRBV6-4 and TRBJ1-1; TRBD1 is a possible D gene (5 bases). The germline gives CDR1 MRHNA, CDR2 SNTAGT. CDR3 length: 14 amino acids. V was clipped by 6 bases and J by 0 bases, with 11 bases between them. The CDR3 region is CASRVDRMNTEAFF. The CDR3 bases are TGTGCCAGCAGAGTTGACAGAATGAACACTGAAGCTTTCTTT.

The rearrangement links TRBV27 to TRBJ2-5, with 7 bases lining up with TRBD1. This CDR3 has 14 amino acids. V shed 5 bases, J shed 9 bases, and the junction held 12 bases outside the gene matches. Germline CDR1 MNHEY, CDR2 SMNVEV (reference sequence). CDR3 amino acids: CASSLQQGLGAQYF. CDR3 nucleotide sequence: TGTGCCAGCAGTCTGCAACAGGGGCTAGGGGCCCAGTACTTC.

With respect to this clone: The junction departs from germline at one end; a sequencing error may be responsible. The chain joins TRBV7-9 to TRBJ2-7; 7 nucleotides align to TRBD2. CDR1 SEHNR and CDR2 FQNEAQ come from the germline V gene (reference sequence). The CDR3 sequence is 16 residues long. CDR3 DNA sequence: TGTTCCAGCAGCTTAGGTCGAAGCGGGGAGCCCTACGAGCAGTACTTC. This codes for CSSSLGRSGEPYEQYF.

The chain uses TRBV14 and TRBJ2-7; D is perhaps TRBD1 (7 bases). Germline loops: CDR1 SGHDN, CDR2 FVKESK. The CDR3 is 17 amino acids. Deletions cut 4 bases from V and 5 bases from J, with 24 bases between. The CDR3, as DNA: TGTGCCAGCAGCCCCTACAGGGGCGGGGATTTGGCGGACGAGCAGTACTTC. It specifies CASSPYRGGDLADEQYF.

This sequence joins TRBV10-3 and TRBJ2-7; tentatively, D is TRBD2 (6 bases). The CDR3 has 11 residues. Germline CDR1 ENHRY, CDR2 SYGVKD. V gave up 11 bases and J gave up 0 bases, with 8 bases separating them. The CDR3 spells CAAGGSYEQYF. DNA for the CDR3: TGTGCCGCCGGGGGCTCCTACGAGCAGTACTTC.

The rearrangement links TRBV4-1 to TRBJ2-7, with D unclear. This CDR3 is 13 amino acids long. Trimming cost V 0 bases and J 6 bases, with 9 bases left between them. CDR1 is MGHRA and CDR2 is YSYEKL in the germline V gene. CDR3 bases: TGCGCCAGCAGCCAAGATCGCGGCTTCGAGCAGTACTTC. Translation gives CASSQDRGFEQYF.

Here the CDR3 reads CASSLTGSWSTGELFF. The DNA for the CDR3 is TGCGCCAGCAGCTTAACAGGATCCTGGAGCACCGGGGAGCTGTTTTTT. The genes are TRBV5-1 and TRBJ2-2; possible D gene TRBD1, 5 bases. V gave up 2 bases and J gave up 4 bases, with 15 bases separating them. Germline CDR1 and CDR2: SGHRS and YFSETQ. The CDR3 contains 16 residues.

This clone came up a few times. V is TRBV28 and J is TRBJ1-5; 7 bases match TRBD1. The CDR3 consists of 14 residues. Germline V gene sequence: CDR1 MDHEN, CDR2 SYDVKM. V lost 6 bases, J lost 4 bases, and 6 bases stayed unmatched. CDR3 protein: CASSRGTANQPQHF. CDR3 nucleotides: TGTGCCAGCAGCCGTGGGACAGCTAATCAGCCCCAGCATTTT.